The next 13 T cell receptor beta chains were all read from a single sample in a study of blood T cell repertoires in COVID-19. Method: immunoSEQ multiplex PCR; TCRdb's copy keeps in-frame clones and lacks some. Among over 15,000 clones listed, 65% to 90% were seen once. Sequencing input: peripheral blood. Receptors originate from a human donor with active COVID-19. The donor label of this sample is uncertain.

The chain joins TRBV28 to TRBJ2-2; TRBD2 matches 10 bases. The J segment lost 1 base and the V segment lost 5 bases, leaving 4 bases of the junction unmatched. Germline V lookup: CDR1 MDHEN, CDR2 SYDVKM. This CDR3 has 16 residues. The CDR3 DNA reads as TGTGCCAGCAGTCTAAGACTAGCGGGGAACACCGGGGAGCTGTTTTTT. It codes for CASSLRLAGNTGELFF.

Comments on this clone: The junction and the germline gene differ at one end; a read error may be behind it. The chain is built from TRBV7-7 and TRBJ2-5; no clear D. Germline CDR1 SSHAT, CDR2 FNYEAQ (reference sequence). The CDR3 is 13 amino acids. CDR3 protein: CASSLRLQETQYF. The CDR3 nucleotides read TGTGCTAGCAGCTTAAGACTCCAAGAGACCCAGTACTTC.

The chain is built from TRBV5-4 and TRBJ2-3; D remains ambiguous. Trimming shortened V by 2 bases and J by 6 bases, and 10 bases separated the two germline ends. Germline lookup yields CDR1 SGHNT and CDR2 YYREEE (reference sequence). This CDR3 has 13 amino acids. DNA of the CDR3: TGTGCCAGCAGCTTCAGAACCGTGGATACGCAGTATTTT. This gives the protein CASSFRTVDTQYF.

The chain joins TRBV2 to TRBJ2-3; 13 bases are a match to TRBD2. The CDR3 sequence is 15 residues long. CDR1 SNHLY and CDR2 FYNNEI come from the germline V gene. V gave up 9 bases and J gave up 0 bases; unmatched junction bases: 3. CDR3 loop: CARTSGGTSTDTQYF. CDR3 nucleotides: TGTGCCAGGACTAGCGGGGGGACAAGCACAGATACGCAGTATTTT.

The chain links TRBV6-6 to TRBJ1-2, with D unresolved. The CDR3 sequence is 13 residues long. Trimming took off 6 bases at V and 3 bases at J, with 11 bases between the two ends. CDR1 is MNHNY, CDR2 SVGAGI, per germline (reference sequence). Here the CDR3 DNA reads TGTGCCAGCAGACAAGAGGTTTACTATGGCTACACCTTC. Encoded protein: CASRQEVYYGYTF.

The rearrangement links TRBV7-8 to TRBJ2-2; tentatively, D is TRBD2 (5 bases). Trimming cost V 1 base and J 4 bases, with 10 bases left between them. Germline values: CDR1 SGHVS, CDR2 FQNEAQ. The CDR3 covers 15 residues. CDR3 DNA sequence: TGTGCCAGCAGCTTAGGGTTGAGGGTCACCGGGGAGCTGTTTTTT. As protein: CASSLGLRVTGELFF.

V gene TRBV6-6 combines with J gene TRBJ2-7; 7 bases are a match to TRBD1. Germline values: CDR1 MNHNY, CDR2 SVGAGI (reference sequence). The trim removed 5 bases at V and 0 bases at J, leaving 4 bases unmatched. The CDR3 length is 14 residues. CDR3 sequence reads: CASSQQGSSYEQYF. CDR3 nucleotide sequence: TGTGCCAGCAGTCAACAGGGGAGCTCCTACGAGCAGTACTTC.

The chain couples TRBV7-9 to TRBJ2-2, with 10 bases that match TRBD2. The CDR3 totals 17 residues. The V gene end was trimmed by 4 bases and the J gene end by 1 base; junction bases not matched to a gene: 6. CDR1 SEHNR and CDR2 FQNEAQ come from the germline V gene (reference sequence). The CDR3 nucleotides are TGTGCCAGCAGCTCCACTGGACTAGCGGAGAACACCGGGGAGCTGTTTTTT. This codes for CASSSTGLAENTGELFF.

The V call is TRBV19, the J call TRBJ2-7; TRBD1 matches 9 bases. The CDR3 is 13 residues long. The V gene's germline CDR1 is LNHDA and CDR2 SQIVND (reference sequence). Trimming took 4 bases from V and 4 from J; bases not matched to a gene: 2. The CDR3 spells CASSTDRGYEQYF. CDR3 DNA: TGTGCCAGTAGTACCGACAGGGGGTACGAGCAGTACTTC.

The rearrangement joins TRBV6-1 to TRBJ2-7; the match to TRBD1 covers 10 bases. Germline V gene sequence: CDR1 MNHNS, CDR2 SASEGT. The CDR3 is 16 residues long. V was pared by 3 bases and J by 2 bases, with 7 bases of the junction left unmatched. The CDR3 loop is CASSEETGGRTYEQYF. The CDR3 nucleotides read TGTGCCAGCAGTGAGGAGACAGGGGGCCGGACCTACGAGCAGTACTTC.

The genes are TRBV27 and TRBJ1-2, with 7 bases matching TRBD1. V trimming: 3 bases; J trimming: 3 bases; junction bases outside the gene matches: 16. CDR1 is MNHEY, CDR2 SMNVEV, per germline (reference sequence). This CDR3 is 18 amino acids long. The CDR3 nucleotides are TGTGCCAGCAGTTTCCGTCAGTCCAGGGGGGTTCGGGACTATGGCTACACCTTC. Its protein is CASSFRQSRGVRDYGYTF.

Notes on this clone: At one of its ends the junction is not consistent with the germline gene, which may arise from a read error. The chain recombines TRBV5-6 with TRBJ2-1; maybe TRBD2 (6 bases). Germline V lookup: CDR1 SGHDT, CDR2 YYEEEE. The CDR3 totals 13 residues. The CDR3 sequence is CASSLDYVNEQFF. CDR3 in DNA: TGTGCCAGCAGTTTGGACTACGTCAATGAGCAGTTCTTC.

The gene calls are TRBV7-9 and TRBJ1-2, with 7 bases matching TRBD1. The CDR3 length is 15 residues. V was pared by 1 base and J by 5 bases, with 7 bases of the junction left unmatched. Germline V lookup: CDR1 SEHNR, CDR2 FQNEAQ (reference sequence). Written as DNA, the CDR3 is TGTGCCAGCAGCTTAGGTACAGGGGCGGGGTATGGCTACACCTTC. This encodes CASSLGTGAGYGYTF.